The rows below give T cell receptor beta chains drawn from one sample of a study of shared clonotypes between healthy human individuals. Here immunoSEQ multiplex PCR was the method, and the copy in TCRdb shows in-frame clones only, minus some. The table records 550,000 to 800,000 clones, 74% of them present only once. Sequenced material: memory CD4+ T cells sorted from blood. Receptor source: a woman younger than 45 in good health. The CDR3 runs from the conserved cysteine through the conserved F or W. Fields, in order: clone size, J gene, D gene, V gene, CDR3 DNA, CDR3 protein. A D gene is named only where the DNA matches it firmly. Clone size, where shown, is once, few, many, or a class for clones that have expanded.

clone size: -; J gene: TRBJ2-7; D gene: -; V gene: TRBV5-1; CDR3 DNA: TGCGCCAGCAGCTTGCGACAGGCATCCTACGAGCAGTACTTC; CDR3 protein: CASSLRQASYEQYF
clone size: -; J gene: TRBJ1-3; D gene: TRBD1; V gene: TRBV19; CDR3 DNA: TGTGCCAGTAGTTCCTGGGGACAGGGTGGTGGAAACACCATATATTTT; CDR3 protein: CASSSWGQGGGNTIYF
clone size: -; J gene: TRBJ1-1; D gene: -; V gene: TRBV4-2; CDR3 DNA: TGTGCCAGCAGCGACACAGGGACTGGGAACACTGAAGCTTTCTTT; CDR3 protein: CASSDTGTGNTEAFF
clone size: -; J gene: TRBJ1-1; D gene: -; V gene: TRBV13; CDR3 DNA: TGTGCCAGCAGCTTAAGGACAGTGAACACTGAAGCTTTCTTT; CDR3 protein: CASSLRTVNTEAFF
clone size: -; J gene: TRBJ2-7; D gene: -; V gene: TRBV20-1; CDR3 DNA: TGCAGTGCTATCTCCCGCGAGCAGTACTTC; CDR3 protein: CSAISREQYF
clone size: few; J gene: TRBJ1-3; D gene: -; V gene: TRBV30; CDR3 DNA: TGTGCCTGGAGTGTTTGGGCGGCTACCGGAAACACCATATATTTT; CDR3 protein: CAWSVWAATGNTIYF
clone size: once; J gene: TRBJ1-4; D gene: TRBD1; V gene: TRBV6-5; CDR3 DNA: TGTGCCAGCAGTACCGGACAGGGGGGTGAAAAACTGTTTTTT; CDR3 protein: CASSTGQGGEKLFF
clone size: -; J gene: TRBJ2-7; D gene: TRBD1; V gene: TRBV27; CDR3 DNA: TGTGCCAGCAGAGAAGGCGGGACAGGGAACTACGAGCAGTACTTC; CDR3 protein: CASREGGTGNYEQYF
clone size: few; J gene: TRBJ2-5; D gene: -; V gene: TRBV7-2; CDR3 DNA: TGTGCCAGCAGCTACTACCAAGAGACCCAGTACTTC; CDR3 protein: CASSYYQETQYF
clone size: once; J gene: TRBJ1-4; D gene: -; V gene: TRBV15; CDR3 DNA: TGTGCCACCAGCAGGGATATTACGACGGAAAAACTGTTTTTT; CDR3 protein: CATSRDITTEKLFF
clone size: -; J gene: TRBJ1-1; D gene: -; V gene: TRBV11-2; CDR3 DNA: TGTGCCAGCAGATACCTGGACAGCGCTGAAGCTTTCTTT; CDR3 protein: CASRYLDSAEAFF
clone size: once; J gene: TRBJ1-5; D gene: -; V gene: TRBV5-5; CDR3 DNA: TGTGCCAGCAGTCATAGACGCAATCAGCCCCAGCATTTT; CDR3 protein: CASSHRRNQPQHF
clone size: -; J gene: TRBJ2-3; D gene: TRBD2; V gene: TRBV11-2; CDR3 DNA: TGTGCCAGCAGCTTCACAGCGGGAGGGCCAGATACGCAGTATTTT; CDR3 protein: CASSFTAGGPDTQYF
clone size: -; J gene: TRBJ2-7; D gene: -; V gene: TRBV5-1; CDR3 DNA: TGCGCCAGCAGCCCAAACGAATTTGAGCAGTACTTC; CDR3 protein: CASSPNEFEQYF
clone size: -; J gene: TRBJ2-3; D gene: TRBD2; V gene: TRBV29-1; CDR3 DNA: TGCAGCGCCGCCGGGACTAGCGTTGGCACAGATACGCAGTATTTT; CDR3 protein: CSAAGTSVGTDTQYF
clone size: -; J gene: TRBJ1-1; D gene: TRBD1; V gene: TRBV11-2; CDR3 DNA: TGTGCCAGCAGCTCCCAAGGGGGCGCGGACACTGAAGCTTTCTTT; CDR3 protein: CASSSQGGADTEAFF
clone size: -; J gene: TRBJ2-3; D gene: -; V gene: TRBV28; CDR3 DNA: TGTGCCAGCAGCAGCTCCCAAGGTGGGGTTAGCACAGATACGCAGTATTTT; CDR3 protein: CASSSSQGGVSTDTQYF
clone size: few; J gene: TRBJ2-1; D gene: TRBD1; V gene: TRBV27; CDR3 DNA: TGTGCCACCGGACAGGGGGCTATACATGAGCAGTTCTTC; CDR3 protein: CATGQGAIHEQFF
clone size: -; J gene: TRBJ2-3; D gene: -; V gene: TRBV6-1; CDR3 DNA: TGTGCCAGCAGTGGGTCGATGGGCGCAGGCACAGATACGCAGTATTTT; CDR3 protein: CASSGSMGAGTDTQYF
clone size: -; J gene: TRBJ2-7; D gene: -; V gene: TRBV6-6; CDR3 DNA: TGTGCCAGCACCGACGGAGGTACCTCCTACGAGCAGTACTTC; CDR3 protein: CASTDGGTSYEQYF
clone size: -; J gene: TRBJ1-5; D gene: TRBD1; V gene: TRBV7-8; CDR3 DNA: TGTGCCAGCAGCACAAACAGGGGGCGAAGGTCTGGCAATCAGCCCCAGCATTTT; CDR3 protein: CASSTNRGRRSGNQPQHF
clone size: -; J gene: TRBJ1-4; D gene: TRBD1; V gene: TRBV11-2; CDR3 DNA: TGTGCCAGCAGCCCCGGACAGGGTTCGGGTGAAAAACTGTTTTTT; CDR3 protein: CASSPGQGSGEKLFF
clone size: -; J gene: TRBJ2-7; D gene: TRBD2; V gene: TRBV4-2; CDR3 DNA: TGTGCCAGCAGCCAAGGGAGTCGGGCAGCTAGCGGGAGGCAACATCCGAACTACGAGCAGTACTTC; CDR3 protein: CASSQGSRAASGRQHPNYEQYF
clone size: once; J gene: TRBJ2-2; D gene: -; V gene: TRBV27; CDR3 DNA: TGTGCCAGCAGCCAAGGGGTCGGGGAGCTGTTTTTT; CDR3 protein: CASSQGVGELFF
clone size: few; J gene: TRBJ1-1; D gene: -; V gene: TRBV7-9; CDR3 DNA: TGTGCCAGCGCGACCCAGGGTGACACTGAAGCTTTCTTT; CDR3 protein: CASATQGDTEAFF
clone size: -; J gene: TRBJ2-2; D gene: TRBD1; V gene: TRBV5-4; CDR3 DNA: TGTGCCAGCAGAACGGACAGGGGTGGGACCGGGGAGCTGTTTTTT; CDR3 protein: CASRTDRGGTGELFF
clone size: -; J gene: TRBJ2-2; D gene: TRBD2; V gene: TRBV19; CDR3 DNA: TGTGCCAGTACAGGGTACCGGGAGGGCCCTCCGAACACCGGGGAGCTGTTTTTT; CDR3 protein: CASTGYREGPPNTGELFF
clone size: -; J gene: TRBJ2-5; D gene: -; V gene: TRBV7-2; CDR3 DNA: TGTGCCAGCAGCTGGGTACCGGAGGGCCAAGAGACCCAGTACTTC; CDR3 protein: CASSWVPEGQETQYF
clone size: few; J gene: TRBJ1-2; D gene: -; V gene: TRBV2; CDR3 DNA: TGTGCCAGCAGTGAAGCGCAGTCTTACAGTGGTGGCTACACCTTC; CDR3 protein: CASSEAQSYSGGYTF
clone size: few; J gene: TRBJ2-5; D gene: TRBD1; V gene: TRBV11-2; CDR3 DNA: TGTGCCAGCAGCTTAATGGCAGGGGGCAGGGAGACCCAGTACTTC; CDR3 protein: CASSLMAGGRETQYF
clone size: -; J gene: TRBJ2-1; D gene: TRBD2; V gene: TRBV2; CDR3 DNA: TGTGCCAGCAGTGGCGGGAGTCTCTATGAGCAGTTCTTC; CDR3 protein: CASSGGSLYEQFF
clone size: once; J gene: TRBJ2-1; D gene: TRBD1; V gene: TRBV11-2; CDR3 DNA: TGTGCCAGCAGCCGGGGACAGAGTTACAATGAGCAGTTCTTC; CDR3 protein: CASSRGQSYNEQFF
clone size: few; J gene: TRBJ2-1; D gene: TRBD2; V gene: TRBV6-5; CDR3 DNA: TGTGCCAGCAGTTACGGGAGGGAGCAAACGAATGAGCAGTTCTTC; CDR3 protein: CASSYGREQTNEQFF
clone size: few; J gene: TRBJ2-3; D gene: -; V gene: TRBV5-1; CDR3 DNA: TGCGCCAGCAGCTTGGTCGGGGATACGCAGTATTTT; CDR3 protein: CASSLVGDTQYF
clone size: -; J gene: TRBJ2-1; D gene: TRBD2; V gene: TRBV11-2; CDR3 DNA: TGTGCCAGCAGTAGACGTAGGGAGGGCTATGAGCAGTTCTTC; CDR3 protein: CASSRRREGYEQFF
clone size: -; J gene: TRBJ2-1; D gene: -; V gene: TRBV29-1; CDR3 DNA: TGCAGCGTTGAAGACTGGGTAGGGACTCGTGAGCAGTTCTTC; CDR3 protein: CSVEDWVGTREQFF
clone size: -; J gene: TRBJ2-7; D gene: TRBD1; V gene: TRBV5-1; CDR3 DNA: TGCGCCAGCAGCGCGTGGACAGGGTCGGTCTACGAGCAGTACTTC; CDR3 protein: CASSAWTGSVYEQYF
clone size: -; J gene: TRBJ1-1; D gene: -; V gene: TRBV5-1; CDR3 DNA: TGCGCCAGCAGCTTGAGGGTAGGTGGTGGGAACACTGAAGCTTTCTTT; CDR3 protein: CASSLRVGGGNTEAFF
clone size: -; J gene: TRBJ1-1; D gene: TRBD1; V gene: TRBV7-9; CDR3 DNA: TGTGCCAGCAGCCCCGCGGGACAGGGAGGCACTGAAGCTTTCTTT; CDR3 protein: CASSPAGQGGTEAFF
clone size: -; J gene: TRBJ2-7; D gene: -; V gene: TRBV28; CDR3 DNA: TGTGCCAGCAGTTTGTGGCAGGAGAACGAGCAGTACTTC; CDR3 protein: CASSLWQENEQYF
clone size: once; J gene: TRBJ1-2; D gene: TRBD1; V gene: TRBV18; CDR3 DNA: TGTGCCAGCTCGCCTCCCGGGACAGGAAGGGGGTATGGCTACACCTTC; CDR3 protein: CASSPPGTGRGYGYTF
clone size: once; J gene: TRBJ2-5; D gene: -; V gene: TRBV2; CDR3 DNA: TGTGCCAGCAGATACGGGAGTATCAGAGGAGAGACCCAGTACTTC; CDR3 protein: CASRYGSIRGETQYF
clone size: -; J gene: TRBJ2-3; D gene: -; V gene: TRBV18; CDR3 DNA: TGTGCCAGCTCCCAGTCGCAGGCAGATACGCAGTATTTT; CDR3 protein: CASSQSQADTQYF
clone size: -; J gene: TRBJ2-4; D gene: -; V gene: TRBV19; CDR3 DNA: TGTGCCAGTAGTAGGGGGACATCTCCTCCGGACATTCAGTACTTC; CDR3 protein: CASSRGTSPPDIQYF
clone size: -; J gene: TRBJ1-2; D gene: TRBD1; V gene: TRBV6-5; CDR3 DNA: TGTGCCAGCAGACAGGGGGCGCATAACTATGGCTACACCTTC; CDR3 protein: CASRQGAHNYGYTF
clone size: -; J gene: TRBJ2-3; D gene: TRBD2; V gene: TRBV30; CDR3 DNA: TGTGCCTGGACTTCCGGGACCCTCGCGGGGGGACGCACAGATACGCAGTATTTT; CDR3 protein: CAWTSGTLAGGRTDTQYF
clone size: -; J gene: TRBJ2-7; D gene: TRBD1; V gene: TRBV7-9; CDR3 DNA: TGTGCCAGCAGCTTAGTGTCAGGGACAGGAACCTACGAGCAGTACTTC; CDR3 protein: CASSLVSGTGTYEQYF
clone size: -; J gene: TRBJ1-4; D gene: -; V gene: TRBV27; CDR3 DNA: TGTGCCACCAAAGGGACTCACGGGGAAAAACTGTTTTTT; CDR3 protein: CATKGTHGEKLFF
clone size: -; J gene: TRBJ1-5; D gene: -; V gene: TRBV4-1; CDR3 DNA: TGCGCCAGCAGCCAAGGGAGGGCGCGGTTAGTCAATCAGCCCCAGCATTTT; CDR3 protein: CASSQGRARLVNQPQHF
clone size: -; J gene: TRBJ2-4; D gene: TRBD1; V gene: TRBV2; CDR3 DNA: TGTGCCAGCAGTAAGACAGGGTCGAACAAAAACATTCAGTACTTC; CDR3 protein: CASSKTGSNKNIQYF